The rows below give T cell receptor beta chains drawn from one sample of a study of molecular identifiers for immune sequencing clone quantification. TCRdb passed the PCR reads through MiXCR, listing each CDR3 protein once. The sample has 60,000 to 75,000 distinct CDR3 sequences; around 19% are singletons. The sequenced sample was naive CD8+ T cells from blood, with Jurkat cell RNA spiked in. The receptors derive from a human donor in good health. Some libraries in this study had Jurkat cell RNA spiked in. CDR3s leave out the opening cysteine and the closing phenylalanine or tryptophan. D genes are given only for firm matches.

v_gene	d_gene	j_gene	CDR3aa
TRBV6-2/TRBV6-3	-	TRBJ2-3	ASSYSMTSTDTQY
TRBV10-3	TRBD2	TRBJ2-3	AISEWTSGSSLDTQY
TRBV12-3/TRBV12-4	-	TRBJ2-3	ASSLGRNTQY
TRBV7-9	-	TRBJ2-3	ASTRGGVSTDTQY
TRBV19	-	TRBJ2-7	ASSIGDGPNYEQY
TRBV7-9	-	TRBJ2-1	ASSSLRIQAGDKSYNEQF
TRBV7-2	TRBD1	TRBJ2-7	ASSFGQGYYEQY
TRBV11-2	TRBD2	TRBJ2-1	ASSLASGSYNEQF
TRBV6-2/TRBV6-3	-	TRBJ2-1	ASSYMVREQF
TRBV28	-	TRBJ1-1	ASTTPPEAHRGLNTEAF
TRBV7-9	-	TRBJ1-5	ASSLDKGFGQPQH
TRBV29-1	-	TRBJ2-2	SLPPGVYTGELF
TRBV30	-	TRBJ2-3	AWSDLNTDTQY
TRBV6-2/TRBV6-3	-	TRBJ2-7	AAKRAQSSFYEQY
TRBV5-4	TRBD2	TRBJ2-3	ASSFSGSPPDEDTQY
TRBV20-1	-	TRBJ2-5	SARQIGEETQY
TRBV7-9	TRBD1	TRBJ2-7	ASRDSRSYEQY
TRBV12-5	-	TRBJ2-3	ASGLGEIRDTQY
TRBV7-9	-	TRBJ2-4	ASSLDPENIQY
TRBV7-9	-	TRBJ2-7	ASSAQAWVDGSSYEQY
TRBV11-3	-	TRBJ2-2	ASSTFLQGTGGLF
TRBV6-2/TRBV6-3	-	TRBJ2-3	ASSYLAGSTDTQY
TRBV29-1	-	TRBJ2-7	SVETPDGYEQY
TRBV7-6	TRBD2	TRBJ2-3	ASSLYSGSGGTQY
TRBV11-2	-	TRBJ2-5	ASSLVGGRETQY
TRBV4-3	-	TRBJ2-3	ASSQDSFTDTQY
TRBV28	-	TRBJ2-2	ASSLLGDPEDPNTGELF
TRBV11-2	TRBD1	TRBJ2-7	ASSSNPPGQAYYEQY
TRBV5-1	TRBD2	TRBJ2-7	ASSLAAGERGEQY
TRBV6-2/TRBV6-3	TRBD2	TRBJ2-5	ACSYTPSTSVEGTQY
TRBV3-1	-	TRBJ2-3	ASSPLMGVREIQTTDTQY
TRBV7-6	-	TRBJ1-1	ASSNIGGAEAF
TRBV10-3	TRBD1	TRBJ2-7	AISDLDRGYEQY
TRBV7-2	-	TRBJ1-1	ASSLIGEPEAF
TRBV4-1	-	TRBJ2-7	ASSQPPHTYEQY
TRBV11-2	TRBD1	TRBJ1-1	ASSLKGQEVNTEAF
TRBV4-1	TRBD2	TRBJ2-3	ASSQGTSGFGVGTDTQY
TRBV3-1	-	TRBJ2-1	ASSQVQAPSSYNEQF
TRBV27	TRBD2	TRBJ2-1	ASGSGITYNEQF
TRBV7-8	-	TRBJ2-5	ASRPAHHDY
TRBV4-1	-	TRBJ2-2	ASSQESYTGELF
TRBV27	TRBD1	TRBJ1-1	ASSLGRGTTEAF
TRBV19	TRBD2	TRBJ2-7	ASSRLTSATIPYEQY
TRBV3-1	-	TRBJ1-1	ASSPQNTEAF
TRBV30	TRBD2	TRBJ2-7	AWSPSGYEQY
TRBV4-1	-	TRBJ2-4	ASSRTALAKNIQY
TRBV13	-	TRBJ2-5	ASSLTGKETQY
TRBV7-8	-	TRBJ2-2	ASSFFGAGGRNPGELF
TRBV27	-	TRBJ2-5	ASSFGTGQETQY
TRBV28	-	TRBJ2-7	ASSWDNAGSYEQY
TRBV4-1	TRBD1	TRBJ1-2	ASSQGTGGGYT
TRBV5-6	-	TRBJ2-3	ASSSTNSTDTQY
TRBV24-1	TRBD1	TRBJ2-2	ATRGTGVTGELF
TRBV27	-	TRBJ1-5	ASSPGLLSNQPQH
TRBV14	-	TRBJ2-1	ASSQSFSGTTTSYNEQF
TRBV7-9	TRBD1	TRBJ2-4	ASSLVIGTGSPPDKNIQY
TRBV7-9	-	TRBJ1-4	ASSLLATNEKLF
TRBV27	-	TRBJ2-7	ASGTTGLTYEQY
TRBV7-6	-	TRBJ2-3	ASSLRRTEGTDTQY
TRBV11-2	-	TRBJ2-7	ASSPGVSYEQY